A single sample is the source of the 28 T cell receptor beta chains below, sequenced in a study of cytomegalovirus exposure and HLA in healthy donors. Researchers ran the PCR with 60 Vbeta and 13 Jbeta primers. The table came from immunoSEQ multiplex PCR; TCRdb's copy has only in-frame clones and leaves some out. Of about 130,000 clones listed, 83% were seen once; the top ten hold over 3%. Sequencing used PBMCs. These receptors came from a woman aged 40 to 49 in good health and CMV-seropositive.

The gene calls are TRBV7-9 and TRBJ1-1, with D possibly matching TRBD1 (5 bases). CDR1 and CDR2 (germline): SEHNR, FQNEAQ (reference sequence). CDR3 length: 15 amino acids. V gave up 1 base and J gave up 0 bases, with 9 bases separating them. The CDR3 loop reads CASSLVSGLNTEAFF. The CDR3 DNA reads as TGTGCCAGCAGCTTAGTTTCAGGGTTGAACACTGAAGCTTTCTTT.

The gene calls are TRBV7-3 and TRBJ2-7; the match to TRBD1 covers 10 bases. The CDR3 is 15 amino acids. With V trimmed by 0 bases and J by 4 bases, 3 bases remained unmatched. Germline V gene sequence: CDR1 SGHTA, CDR2 FQGTGA. The CDR3 reads CASSLTGTGAYEQYF. Written as DNA, the CDR3 is TGTGCCAGCAGCTTAACCGGGACAGGGGCTTACGAGCAGTACTTC.

The chain is built from TRBV11-1 and TRBJ2-1; TRBD1 aligns across 9 bases. The junction had 14 bases not matched to a gene; V was cut back by 1 base and J by 4 bases. Germline V lookup: CDR1 SGHAT, CDR2 FQDESV (reference sequence). The CDR3 has 19 residues. The CDR3 region is CASSLVGQGLAEGYNEQFF. CDR3 nucleotide sequence: TGTGCCAGCAGCTTAGTGGGACAGGGCCTAGCGGAAGGTTACAATGAGCAGTTCTTC.

The genes are TRBV19 and TRBJ1-6, with no clear D. CDR1 is LNHDA and CDR2 is SQIVND in the germline V gene (reference sequence). Deletions cut 5 bases from V and 6 bases from J, with 8 bases between. The CDR3 sequence is 13 residues long. The CDR3 loop is CASSPGGNSPLHF. The CDR3 coding sequence is TGTGCCAGTAGTCCCGGTGGTAATTCACCCCTCCACTTT.

The count of this clone is one. The V and J genes are TRBV4-1 and TRBJ1-2, with a weak D call TRBD1 (6 bases). Germline V gives CDR1 MGHRA, CDR2 YSYEKL. Trimming removed 0 bases at V and 12 bases at J, with 17 bases between. The length of the CDR3 is 14 residues. The CDR3 protein is CASSQDRGSPNDTF. CDR3 nucleotide sequence: TGCGCCAGCAGCCAAGACAGGGGAAGCCCGAATGACACCTTC.

The genes are TRBV5-4 and TRBJ1-2; D may be TRBD1 (5 bases). With 8 bases removed from V and 7 bases from J, the gap between germline ends came to 15 bases. The CDR3 is 12 residues long. Germline CDR1 reads SGHNT; CDR2 reads YYREEE (reference sequence). The CDR3, as DNA: TGTGCCAGTCCCGCGGGGCCCTCTGGCTACACCTTC. Protein product: CASPAGPSGYTF.

The CDR3 DNA reads TGCGCCAGCAGCCCGTCGACAGGGGTGGGTTTCTACGAGCAGTACTTC. It codes for CASSPSTGVGFYEQYF. The genes are TRBV5-1 and TRBJ2-7; 8 bases are shared with TRBD1. V shed 4 bases, J shed 3 bases, and the junction held 12 bases outside the gene matches. The CDR3 is 16 amino acids. The germline gives CDR1 SGHRS, CDR2 YFSETQ.

The chain couples TRBV6-1 to TRBJ2-7, with 9 bases that match TRBD2. V was pared by 7 bases and J by 1 base, with 8 bases of the junction left unmatched. Germline CDR1 MNHNS, CDR2 SASEGT. CDR3 length equals 15 residues. CDR3 sequence: CASTLSTSGSYEQYF. CDR3 nucleotides: TGTGCCAGCACCCTCAGCACTAGCGGGTCCTACGAGCAGTACTTC.

The chain links TRBV6-1 to TRBJ2-7, with TRBD2 matching over 8 bases. The CDR3 covers 14 residues. J gave up 6 bases and V 5 bases, and 9 bases lay outside the gene matches. From germline, CDR1 is MNHNS and CDR2 SASEGT. CDR3 DNA: TGTGCCAGCAGTAGCCGGGAGGGCCCGGTCGAGCAGTACTTC. Protein: CASSSREGPVEQYF.

This chain links TRBV28 with TRBJ1-2; 8 nucleotides match TRBD1. CDR1 MDHEN and CDR2 SYDVKM come from the germline V gene. With 3 bases clipped from V and 5 bases from J, the junction kept 11 bases outside the gene matches. The CDR3 contains 16 residues. The CDR3 is CASSFQPTDRVYGYTF. The DNA of the CDR3 is TGTGCCAGCAGTTTCCAACCAACGGACAGGGTTTATGGCTACACCTTC.

This clone came up a few times. This sequence joins TRBV30 and TRBJ1-2; 7 bases match TRBD1. V was pared by 2 bases and J by 0 bases, with 9 bases of the junction left unmatched. Germline V gene data show CDR1 as GTSNPN and CDR2 as SVGIG (reference sequence). CDR3 length: 16 residues. The CDR3 loop reads CAWSSLGQASNYGYTF. DNA of the CDR3: TGTGCCTGGAGTTCACTCGGACAGGCGTCTAACTATGGCTACACCTTC.

The chain joins TRBV7-8 to TRBJ1-1; 7 positions match TRBD1. After removal of 5 bases from V and 0 bases from J, the junction contained 3 bases not matched to a gene. Germline CDR1 is SGHVS and CDR2 is FQNEAQ. This CDR3 has 14 residues. CDR3 residues: CASSVDRVNTEAFF. CDR3 bases: TGTGCCAGCAGCGTTGACAGGGTGAACACTGAAGCTTTCTTT.

This clone was counted once. The chain links TRBV5-1 to TRBJ1-5; TRBD1 might be the D (6 bases). The CDR3 has 17 amino acids. V shed 0 bases and J shed 0 bases, with 13 bases lying between them. Germline CDR1 SGHRS, CDR2 YFSETQ. The CDR3 protein is CASSLVRQDNSNQPQHF. In DNA form, the CDR3 reads TGCGCCAGCAGCTTGGTTAGACAGGACAATAGCAATCAGCCCCAGCATTTT.

This clone came up a few times. The chain employs TRBV5-6 and TRBJ2-1; 9 positions match TRBD1. CDR3 length equals 16 residues. The trim removed 3 bases at V and 4 bases at J, leaving 8 bases unmatched. Germline loops: CDR1 SGHDT, CDR2 YYEEEE. The CDR3 reads CASSYGTGIQYNEQFF. The CDR3 DNA sequence: TGTGCCAGCAGCTATGGGACAGGGATCCAGTACAATGAGCAGTTCTTC. Full variable domain (outside the CDR3, taken from reference TRBV5-6 and TRBJ2-1): DAGVTQSPTHLIKTRGQQVTLRCSPKSGHDTVSWYQQALGQGPQFIFQYYEEEERQRGNFPDRFSGHQFPNYSSELNVNALLLGDSALYLCASSYGTGIQYNEQFFGPGTRLTVL.

V gene TRBV5-1 combines with J gene TRBJ2-4; TRBD2 is a possible D gene (6 bases). The ends were cut back, 1 base at V and 7 bases at J, with 12 bases in the middle. CDR1 and CDR2 (germline): SGHRS, YFSETQ. The CDR3 runs 14 residues. CDR3 nucleotide sequence: TGCGCCAGCAGCTTGAGGAGGGAAGTGAACATTCAGTACTTC. Its translation: CASSLRREVNIQYF. The full variable domain, its missing parts supplied by reference TRBV5-1 and TRBJ2-4, is KAGVTQTPRYLIKTRGQQVTLSCSPISGHRSVSWYQQTPGQGLQFLFEYFSETQRNKGNFPGRFSGRQFSNSRSEMNVSTLELGDSALYLCASSLRREVNIQYFGAGTRLSVL.

This rearrangement joins TRBV6-6 to TRBJ1-1; D gene uncertain. Trimming removed 6 bases from V and 1 base from J, with 6 bases in between. Germline V lookup: CDR1 MNHNY, CDR2 SVGAGI (reference sequence). The CDR3 loop spans 12 amino acids. The CDR3 bases are TGTGCCAGCAGCGCCAGGAACACTGAAGCTTTCTTT. Translated: CASSARNTEAFF.

The chain combines TRBV30 with TRBJ2-7; no clear D. V was trimmed by 0 bases and J by 0 bases, leaving 6 bases between them. Germline CDR1 and CDR2: GTSNPN and SVGIG (reference sequence). CDR3 length equals 13 residues. CDR3 coding DNA: TGTGCCTGGAGTGTACACGTCTCCTACGAGCAGTACTTC. This gives the protein CAWSVHVSYEQYF. The whole variable domain, remainder taken from reference TRBV30 and TRBJ2-7, is SQTIHQWPATLVQPVGSPLSLECTVEGTSNPNLYWYRQAAGRGLQLLFYSVGIGQISSEVPQNLSASRPQDRQFILSSKKLLLSDSGFYLCAWSVHVSYEQYFGPGTRLTVT.

The CDR3 DNA sequence: TGTGCCAGCAGCAGCCTGGCGGAGTACGAGCAGTACTTC. Residues: CASSSLAEYEQYF. This rearrangement joins TRBV7-2 to TRBJ2-7; no definite D call. V lost 5 bases to trimming and J lost 4 bases, with 12 bases between them. Germline V lookup: CDR1 SGHTA, CDR2 FQGNSA. The CDR3 runs 13 residues.

The J gene is TRBJ1-2, the V gene TRBV29-1; a possible D gene is TRBD1 (6 bases). Trimming left V 4 bases short and J 5 bases short, with 17 bases between. The CDR3 contains 14 residues. Per germline, CDR1 SQVTM and CDR2 ANQGSEA. The CDR3 reads CSVGPTGGTYGYTF. The CDR3 region has the DNA TGCAGCGTTGGTCCTACCGGGGGGACATATGGCTACACCTTC.

The chain's CDR3 is CASTGGAGGGYTF. The CDR3 region has the DNA TGTGCCAGTACCGGCGGAGCGGGGGGTGGCTACACCTTC. This chain joins TRBV19 and TRBJ1-2, with TRBD1 as a possible D gene (5 bases). The CDR3 is 13 amino acids. Trimming pared 7 bases from V and 7 bases from J, leaving 16 bases between. Germline values: CDR1 LNHDA, CDR2 SQIVND (reference sequence).

The CDR3 DNA reads TGCGCCAGCAGCCAAGCTGGCAGGTCGAGTGGCTACACCTTC. It encodes CASSQAGRSSGYTF. This chain connects TRBV4-1 to TRBJ1-2, with D unresolved. CDR3 length: 14 residues. Germline CDR1 and CDR2: MGHRA and YSYEKL. V lost 1 base and J lost 7, with 13 bases in between.

V usage is TRBV14 and J usage is TRBJ2-5; TRBD1 is a possible D gene (5 bases). CDR3 length equals 17 residues. The germline V gene encodes CDR1 SGHDN and CDR2 FVKESK. V shed 0 bases and J shed 0 bases, with 14 bases lying between them. CDR3 sequence: CASSQDRPRVYQETQYF. CDR3 DNA sequence: TGTGCCAGCAGCCAAGATAGGCCCAGGGTCTACCAAGAGACCCAGTACTTC.

The V and J genes are TRBV5-4 and TRBJ1-4; 10 bases are a match to TRBD1. The J segment lost 6 bases and the V segment lost 1 base, leaving 3 bases of the junction unmatched. Germline assignment: CDR1 SGHNT and CDR2 YYREEE (reference sequence). This CDR3 spans 15 amino acids. The CDR3 DNA is TGTGCCAGCAGCTTGACCGGGACAGGGGATGAAAAACTGTTTTTT. This gives the protein CASSLTGTGDEKLFF.

J is TRBJ2-5 and V is TRBV5-1; 10 bases fit TRBD2. The CDR3 loop spans 19 amino acids. Germline V gene sequence: CDR1 SGHRS, CDR2 YFSETQ. With 2 bases clipped from V and 2 bases from J, the junction kept 15 bases outside the gene matches. CDR3 sequence: CASSFGPLAGAAQQETQYF. The CDR3 coding sequence is TGCGCCAGCAGCTTTGGGCCGCTAGCGGGAGCGGCCCAACAAGAGACCCAGTACTTC. Complete variable domain (other parts from reference TRBV5-1 and TRBJ2-5): KAGVTQTPRYLIKTRGQQVTLSCSPISGHRSVSWYQQTPGQGLQFLFEYFSETQRNKGNFPGRFSGRQFSNSRSEMNVSTLELGDSALYLCASSFGPLAGAAQQETQYFGPGTRLLVL.

The genes are TRBV28 and TRBJ1-4; the D gene is possibly TRBD1 (6 bases). The germline V gene encodes CDR1 MDHEN and CDR2 SYDVKM. The CDR3 consists of 15 residues. V was cut by 1 base and J by 4 bases, with 10 bases left in between. Here the CDR3 reads CASSLLGRGNEKLFF. CDR3 sequence (DNA): TGTGCCAGCAGTTTATTGGGCAGGGGTAATGAAAAACTGTTTTTT.

This clone was found once. J is TRBJ1-2 and V is TRBV7-3; TRBD1 is a possible D gene (5 bases). From germline, CDR1 is SGHTA and CDR2 FQGTGA. The CDR3 totals 13 residues. V lost 5 bases and J lost 6, with 13 bases in between. This chain's CDR3 is CASSRASGDGYTF. For the CDR3, the DNA is TGTGCCAGCAGCAGGGCGTCGGGGGATGGCTACACCTTC.

The rearrangement links TRBV7-9 to TRBJ1-1; no firm D call. The V and J ends lost 1 base and 1 base respectively, with 7 bases between them. The CDR3 is made up of 14 amino acids. Germline V gene sequence: CDR1 SEHNR, CDR2 FQNEAQ (reference sequence). The CDR3 nucleotides read TGTGCCAGCAGCTTAGTAACAGAGAACACTGAAGCTTTCTTT. Encoded protein: CASSLVTENTEAFF.

V gene TRBV19 combines with J gene TRBJ1-5; a weak D match, TRBD1 (6 bases). The CDR3 runs 16 residues. The germline V gene encodes CDR1 LNHDA and CDR2 SQIVND (reference sequence). V was trimmed by 7 bases and J by 4 bases, leaving 20 bases between them. The DNA of the CDR3 is TGTGCCAGTACTTCGTCCCAGGGGCCGGGAAATCAGCCCCAGCATTTT. Translation gives CASTSSQGPGNQPQHF.